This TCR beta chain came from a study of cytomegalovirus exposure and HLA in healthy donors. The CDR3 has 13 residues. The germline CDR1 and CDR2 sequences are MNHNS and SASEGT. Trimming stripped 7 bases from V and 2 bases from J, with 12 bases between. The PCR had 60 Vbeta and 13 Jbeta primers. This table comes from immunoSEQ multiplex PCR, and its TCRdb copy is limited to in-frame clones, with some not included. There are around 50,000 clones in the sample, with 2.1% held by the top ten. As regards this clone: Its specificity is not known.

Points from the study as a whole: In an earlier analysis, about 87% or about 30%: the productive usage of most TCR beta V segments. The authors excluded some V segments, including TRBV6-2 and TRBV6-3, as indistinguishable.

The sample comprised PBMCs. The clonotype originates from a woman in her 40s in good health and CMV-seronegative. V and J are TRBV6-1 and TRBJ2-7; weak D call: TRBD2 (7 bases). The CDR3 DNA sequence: TGTGCCAGCAAGGGGGGGGGTGCCTACGAGCAGTACTTC. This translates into CASKGGGAYEQYF.